A single sample gave rise to the 31 T cell receptor beta chains below, sequenced in a study of cytomegalovirus exposure and HLA in healthy donors. Both 60 Vbeta primers and 13 Jbeta primers went into the PCR. Sequencing used immunoSEQ multiplex PCR; TCRdb keeps in-frame clones, though not all of them. The sample has about 180,000 clones, roughly 80% seen once. The sample comprised PBMCs. The receptor set was obtained from a young man in good health and CMV-seropositive.

The chain employs TRBV28 and TRBJ2-5; D may be TRBD1 (6 bases). Germline CDR1 MDHEN, CDR2 SYDVKM. Trimming pared 6 bases from V and 4 bases from J, leaving 15 bases between. CDR3 size: 14 residues. Written as DNA, the CDR3 is TGTGCCAGCAGGGAAGCAGGGGCGGGAGAGACCCAGTACTTC. Translated, it gives CASREAGAGETQYF.

The V and J genes are TRBV19 and TRBJ2-7, with D perhaps TRBD2 (5 bases). The CDR3 runs 14 residues. The germline gives CDR1 LNHDA, CDR2 SQIVND (reference sequence). The ends were cut back, 2 bases at V and 0 bases at J, with 8 bases in the middle. The chain's CDR3 is CASSIKEDSYEQYF. Here the CDR3 DNA reads TGTGCCAGTAGTATAAAGGAGGACTCCTACGAGCAGTACTTC.

This clone was observed once. The chain carries TRBV10-1 and TRBJ1-6, with a weak D call TRBD1 (6 bases). This CDR3 has 16 residues. Germline CDR1 reads WNHNN; CDR2 reads SYGVQD (reference sequence). The germline V and J ends were trimmed by 2 bases and 7 bases, with 15 bases remaining between them. CDR3 DNA: TGCGCCAGCAGTGAGAGGCCTACAGGGTGGAATTCACCCCTCCACTTT. It translates to CASSERPTGWNSPLHF.

This clone was recorded a few times. The CDR3 reads CASSPGQGRTNEKLFF. DNA for the CDR3: TGTGCCAGCTCACCGGGACAGGGTCGAACTAATGAAAAACTGTTTTTT. This chain uses TRBV18 with TRBJ1-4; 9 nucleotides agree with TRBD1. CDR1 and CDR2 (germline): KGHSH, LQKENI. There are 16 residues in the CDR3. Trimming at V came to 3 bases and at J to 1 base, leaving 3 bases not matched to a gene.

The chain is built from TRBV4-1 and TRBJ2-7; 7 nucleotides line up with TRBD1. The length of the CDR3 is 18 residues. J lost 1 base, V lost 0 bases, and 12 bases had no gene match. Germline loops: CDR1 MGHRA, CDR2 YSYEKL. The DNA of the CDR3 is TGCGCCAGCAGCCAAGATCTGAGCGGACAGGACATTTCCTACGAGCAGTACTTC. It encodes CASSQDLSGQDISYEQYF.

V is TRBV6-5 and J is TRBJ2-7; the match to TRBD2 covers 7 bases. After removal of 5 bases from V and 4 bases from J, the junction contained 11 bases not matched to a gene. This CDR3 has 15 residues. Germline values: CDR1 MNHEY, CDR2 SVGAGI. CDR3 coding DNA: TGTGCCAGCAGTAAAACTGGGGGGGGGACTTACGAGCAGTACTTC. This sequence encodes CASSKTGGGTYEQYF.

This chain connects TRBV2 to TRBJ2-7, with a weak D call TRBD2 (6 bases). Between the trimmed V and J ends, which lost 2 bases and 0 bases, there was a span of 11 bases. Per the germline V gene, CDR1 is SNHLY and CDR2 is FYNNEI. The CDR3 contains 15 residues. In DNA, the CDR3 is TGTGCCAGCAGTGAACCGGCGGGGAACTCCTACGAGCAGTACTTC. Amino acid sequence: CASSEPAGNSYEQYF.

The chain uses TRBV27 and TRBJ2-7, with D perhaps matching TRBD2 (6 bases). The V gene's germline CDR1 is MNHEY and CDR2 SMNVEV (reference sequence). Deletions cut 8 bases from V and 3 bases from J, with 29 bases between. The CDR3 is made up of 18 amino acids. Here the CDR3 reads CASCAIGRDPASYYEQYF. The CDR3 DNA reads as TGTGCCAGCTGTGCGATCGGGCGGGACCCAGCCTCCTACTACGAGCAGTACTTC.

The rearrangement uses TRBV5-1 and TRBJ1-2, with TRBD1 matching over 7 bases. V lost 4 bases to trimming and J lost 3 bases; unmatched junction nucleotides: 3. Germline values: CDR1 SGHRS, CDR2 YFSETQ. The CDR3 totals 13 residues. The CDR3 spells CASSEGTDYGYTF. CDR3 nucleotide sequence: TGCGCCAGCAGCGAGGGGACAGACTATGGCTACACCTTC.

V gene TRBV5-1 combines with J gene TRBJ2-1; D is uncertain. The CDR3 spans 15 residues. The V and J ends lost 4 bases and 0 bases respectively, with 11 bases between them. CDR1 SGHRS and CDR2 YFSETQ come from the germline V gene. In DNA, the CDR3 is TGCGCCAGCAGCCCAAGCCTTAGCTCCTACAATGAGCAGTTCTTC. This sequence encodes CASSPSLSSYNEQFF.

V and J are TRBV5-6 and TRBJ1-4, with D tentatively TRBD1 (6 bases). The CDR3 sequence is 15 residues long. Germline CDR1 and CDR2: SGHDT and YYEEEE. V was clipped by 0 bases and J by 8 bases, with 14 bases between them. CDR3 DNA: TGTGCCAGCAGCTTGGCCAGGGCAGGGGAGGAAAAACTGTTTTTT. It specifies CASSLARAGEEKLFF.

This chain joins TRBV7-8 and TRBJ1-1, with D uncertain. Per germline, CDR1 SGHVS and CDR2 FQNEAQ. Trimming left V 5 bases short and J 0 bases short, with 7 bases between. This CDR3 spans 13 amino acids. CDR3 amino acids: CASSPTLNTEAFF. As DNA, the CDR3 is TGTGCCAGCAGCCCAACTCTGAACACTGAAGCTTTCTTT. Full variable domain (outside the CDR3, taken from reference TRBV7-8 and TRBJ1-1): GAGVSQSPRYKVAKRGQDVALRCDPISGHVSLFWYQQALGQGPEFLTYFQNEAQLDKSGLPSDRFFAERPEGSVSTLKIQRTQQEDSAVYLCASSPTLNTEAFFGQGTRLTVV.

This chain joins TRBV4-1 and TRBJ2-7; tentative D call: TRBD1 (7 bases). The V end lost 1 base, the J end lost 3 bases, and 22 bases lay between the germline ends. This CDR3 is built from 18 residues. Germline V CDR1 and CDR2: MGHRA, YSYEKL. CDR3 in amino acids: CASSQGKGMEGAIYEQYF. CDR3 in DNA: TGCGCCAGCAGCCAAGGAAAAGGGATGGAGGGGGCCATCTACGAGCAGTACTTC.

The chain couples TRBV30 to TRBJ2-2, with D tentatively TRBD2 (5 bases). Trimming took 0 bases from V and 5 from J, leaving 13 bases between them. In germline, CDR1 is GTSNPN, CDR2 SVGIG (reference sequence). CDR3 size: 15 residues. The CDR3 spells CAWSVASRGTGELFF. The CDR3 DNA is TGTGCCTGGAGTGTAGCATCCCGGGGTACCGGGGAGCTGTTTTTT.

The rearrangement joins TRBV4-3 to TRBJ1-1; 7 bases map to TRBD1. V was pared by 7 bases and J by 4 bases, with 6 bases of the junction left unmatched. Germline V lookup: CDR1 LGHNA, CDR2 YSLEER. This CDR3 has 13 residues. The CDR3: CASTRGLGTEAFF. The CDR3 DNA reads as TGCGCCAGCACAAGGGGGCTGGGCACTGAAGCTTTCTTT.

The chain couples TRBV4-3 to TRBJ1-3, with D perhaps TRBD1 (5 bases). V shed 4 bases and J shed 8 bases, with 15 bases lying between them. CDR1 is LGHNA and CDR2 is YSLEER in the germline V gene. The CDR3 extends over 14 amino acids. CDR3 in amino acids: CASSPSLGGDTIYF. For the CDR3, the DNA is TGCGCCAGCAGCCCCAGTCTGGGGGGAGACACCATATATTTT.

V is TRBV7-2 and J is TRBJ1-1, with 8 bases matching TRBD1. With 0 bases clipped from V and 8 bases from J, the junction kept 8 bases outside the gene matches. Per the germline V gene, CDR1 is SGHTA and CDR2 is FQGNSA. The CDR3 is 15 amino acids. CDR3 sequence: CASSLAPTGAFEAFF. The CDR3 DNA follows: TGTGCCAGCAGCTTAGCTCCGACAGGGGCTTTCGAAGCTTTCTTT.

The V gene is TRBV19, the J gene TRBJ2-1; 7 bases are shared with TRBD2. Germline CDR1 LNHDA, CDR2 SQIVND (reference sequence). Losses at the gene ends were 9 bases for V and 5 bases for J; bases not matched to a gene: 25. This CDR3 region has 19 residues. Written as DNA, the CDR3 is TGTGCCAGACCTATAACCCCGGCGGGAGAGATCAAACGGGACAATGAGCAGTTCTTC. It yields the protein CARPITPAGEIKRDNEQFF.

This clone was recorded only once. The chain couples TRBV27 to TRBJ2-7; 8 bases fit TRBD2. With 7 bases clipped from V and 4 bases from J, the junction kept 18 bases outside the gene matches. The CDR3 covers 17 residues. CDR1 is MNHEY and CDR2 is SMNVEV in the germline V gene (reference sequence). CDR3 nucleotide sequence: TGTGCCAGCACGGCGGGGGGCGCGGGTCCTAGCGGGTACGAGCAGTACTTC. Translating it yields CASTAGGAGPSGYEQYF.

V and J are TRBV6-6 and TRBJ2-3; D gene ambiguous. This CDR3 has 14 amino acids. Germline assignment: CDR1 MNHNY and CDR2 SVGAGI (reference sequence). Trimming stripped 2 bases from V and 2 bases from J, with 8 bases between. CDR3 nucleotides: TGTGCCAGCAGTTACGGAGCGCCCACAGATACGCAGTATTTT. It yields the protein CASSYGAPTDTQYF.

V is TRBV5-6 and J is TRBJ2-7; 7 bases map to TRBD2. Germline trimming cut 4 bases from V and 0 bases from J; bases unmatched to any gene: 7. The CDR3 totals 15 residues. In germline, CDR1 is SGHDT, CDR2 YYEEEE. The CDR3 sequence is CASSPTGTISYEQYF. As DNA, the CDR3 is TGTGCCAGCAGCCCTACCGGGACTATCTCCTACGAGCAGTACTTC. Full variable domain (missing parts from reference TRBV5-6 and TRBJ2-7): DAGVTQSPTHLIKTRGQQVTLRCSPKSGHDTVSWYQQALGQGPQFIFQYYEEEERQRGNFPDRFSGHQFPNYSSELNVNALLLGDSALYLCASSPTGTISYEQYFGPGTRLTVT.

Many counts were recorded for this clone. The gene calls are TRBV27 and TRBJ1-4; D call uncertain. This CDR3 has 11 residues. V was cut by 8 bases and J by 12 bases, with 13 bases left in between. CDR1 MNHEY and CDR2 SMNVEV come from the germline V gene (reference sequence). CDR3 region: CASGRTRELFF. Written as DNA, the CDR3 is TGTGCCAGCGGGAGGACTCGGGAACTGTTTTTT.

The chain employs TRBV4-2 and TRBJ1-3; 7 nucleotides align to TRBD1. Germline V gene sequence: CDR1 LGHNA, CDR2 YNFKEQ. The CDR3 extends over 15 amino acids. Losses at the gene ends were 1 base for V and 1 base for J; bases not matched to a gene: 1. The CDR3 region has the DNA TGTGCCAGCAGCCAAGGACAGGGTTCTGGAAACACCATATATTTT. Translating it yields CASSQGQGSGNTIYF.

Points on this clone: Relative to the germline gene, one junction end is altered; a read error may explain this. The chain is built from TRBV6-1 and TRBJ1-6; D remains unclear. CDR1 and CDR2 from the germline V gene are MNHNS and SASEGT. The CDR3 contains 15 residues. The CDR3 protein is CASSETMGSNSPPHF. CDR3 nucleotides: TGTGCCAGCAGTGAAACTATGGGTTCCAATTCACCCCCCCACTTT.

The chain recombines TRBV27 with TRBJ2-1; TRBD2 matches at 13 bases. V was pared by 5 bases and J by 7 bases, with 8 bases of the junction left unmatched. There are 16 residues in the CDR3. Per the germline V gene, CDR1 is MNHEY and CDR2 is SMNVEV (reference sequence). CDR3 amino acids: CASSPQLAGGRNEQFF. The CDR3 coding sequence is TGTGCCAGCAGTCCACAACTAGCGGGGGGGCGAAATGAGCAGTTCTTC.

V and J are TRBV11-3 and TRBJ1-1; perhaps TRBD1 as D (5 bases). This CDR3 has 14 residues. V lost 5 bases to trimming and J lost 1 base, with 11 bases between them. Germline lookup yields CDR1 SGHNT and CDR2 YENEEA. In nucleotides, the CDR3 is TGTGCCAGCAGCCGTGGACATCGGAACACTGAAGCTTTCTTT. It codes for CASSRGHRNTEAFF. Together with reference TRBV11-3 and TRBJ1-1, the CDR3 gives the full variable domain: EAGVVQSPRYKIIEKKQPVAFWCNPISGHNTLYWYLQNLGQGPELLIRYENEEAVDDSQLPKDRFSAERLKGVDSTLKIQPAELGDSAVYLCASSRGHRNTEAFFGQGTRLTVV.

The chain couples TRBV18 to TRBJ2-7; a weak D match, TRBD1 (5 bases). The CDR3 contains 14 residues. In germline, CDR1 is KGHSH, CDR2 LQKENI. The V end lost 3 bases, the J end lost 0 bases, and 9 bases lay between the germline ends. This CDR3 reads CASSPQQDSYEQYF. Here the CDR3 DNA reads TGTGCCAGCTCACCCCAACAGGACTCCTACGAGCAGTACTTC.

Written as DNA, the CDR3 is TGTGCCAGCAGTTTTGAGGGAAGCACAGATACGCAGTATTTT. This codes for CASSFEGSTDTQYF. This rearrangement joins TRBV27 to TRBJ2-3; possibly TRBD2 for D (5 bases). The germline V and J ends were trimmed by 3 bases and 0 bases, with 7 bases remaining between them. Germline V lookup: CDR1 MNHEY, CDR2 SMNVEV (reference sequence). The CDR3 sequence is 14 residues long.

This rearrangement joins TRBV6-5 to TRBJ2-1; 7 nucleotides agree with TRBD2. Trimming removed 6 bases from V and 2 bases from J; junction bases left unmatched: 7. Germline values: CDR1 MNHEY, CDR2 SVGAGI. CDR3 length: 15 amino acids. As DNA, the CDR3 is TGTGCCAGCAGGGCCGGGGAGGGCGCCTACAATGAGCAGTTCTTC. Encoded protein: CASRAGEGAYNEQFF.

The chain is built from TRBV5-1 and TRBJ1-2, with a tentative D call TRBD1 (5 bases). The CDR3 runs to 14 residues. V shed 0 bases and J shed 3 bases, with 9 bases lying between them. Germline V gene data show CDR1 as SGHRS and CDR2 as YFSETQ. The CDR3, as DNA: TGCGCCAGCAGCTTGGTGGTCAGGGACTATGGCTACACCTTC. Translating it yields CASSLVVRDYGYTF.

V is TRBV9 and J is TRBJ2-2; D is unclear. The CDR3 loop spans 15 amino acids. The V and J ends lost 1 base and 4 bases respectively, with 11 bases between them. CDR1 and CDR2 (germline): SGDLS, YYNGEE. The CDR3 region is CASSVSPLPTGELFF. The CDR3, as DNA: TGTGCCAGCAGCGTAAGCCCCCTTCCCACCGGGGAGCTGTTTTTT. Complete variable domain (other parts from reference TRBV9 and TRBJ2-2): DSGVTQTPKHLITATGQRVTLRCSPRSGDLSVYWYQQSLDQGLQFLIQYYNGEERAKGNILERFSAQQFPDLHSELNLSSLELGDSALYFCASSVSPLPTGELFFGEGSRLTVL.